The 32 T cell receptor beta chains below all came from one sample that was sequenced in a study of blood T cell repertoires in COVID-19. Using immunoSEQ multiplex PCR, the repertoire was profiled, and TCRdb retains in-frame clones only, with some absent. The sample has 90,000 to 140,000 clones, about 75% seen once; the top ten hold roughly 19%. The sample taken for sequencing was peripheral blood. The receptors stem from a woman aged 65 to 85 with acute or convalescent COVID-19.

J is TRBJ2-5 and V is TRBV30; TRBD2 matches at 12 bases. Germline V gene lookup returns CDR1 GTSNPN and CDR2 SVGIG (reference sequence). The CDR3 is 16 residues long. V shed 0 bases, J shed 5 bases, and the junction held 7 bases outside the gene matches. The CDR3 loop is CAWSVGSSGGAETQYF. DNA for the CDR3: TGTGCCTGGAGTGTAGGGTCTAGCGGGGGGGCGGAGACCCAGTACTTC.

The chain is built from TRBV24-1 and TRBJ1-4, with a weak D call TRBD1 (5 bases). Trimming stripped 8 bases from V and 7 bases from J, with 13 bases between. The germline V gene encodes CDR1 KGHDR and CDR2 SFDVKD. The CDR3 runs 13 residues. In DNA, the CDR3 is TGTGCCACCACCCGACTGGGGGGTGAAAAACTGTTTTTT. Translating it yields CATTRLGGEKLFF.

The chain has TRBV6-1 and TRBJ1-2; D is perhaps TRBD1 (5 bases). The V end was cut by 3 bases, the J end by 8 bases, with 10 bases between. Germline V gene lookup returns CDR1 MNHNS and CDR2 SASEGT. The CDR3 is made up of 12 amino acids. The CDR3 protein is CASSEAGSGYTF. DNA for the CDR3: TGTGCCAGCAGTGAGGCAGGGTCCGGCTACACCTTC.

The table lists this clone with a few counts. CDR3 in amino acids: CASSLGGQRTSEAFF. The CDR3 nucleotides are TGTGCCAGCAGCTTAGGAGGCCAGCGAACCTCTGAAGCTTTCTTT. The rearrangement joins TRBV7-2 to TRBJ1-1; D gene unclear. Germline assignment: CDR1 SGHTA and CDR2 FQGNSA. The length of the CDR3 is 15 residues. Trimming stripped 1 base from V and 6 bases from J, with 15 bases between.

The rearrangement joins TRBV7-8 to TRBJ2-7; no definite D call. The CDR3 runs to 13 residues. Deletions cut 1 base from V and 12 bases from J, with 16 bases between. CDR1 is SGHVS, CDR2 FQNEAQ, per germline. The CDR3 loop reads CASSLGTAQDVYF. In DNA form, the CDR3 reads TGTGCCAGCAGCTTAGGAACGGCGCAGGATGTGTACTTC.

This clone was recorded only once. This chain links TRBV4-3 with TRBJ1-1, with 7 nucleotides matching TRBD1. With 2 bases clipped from V and 1 base from J, the junction kept 4 bases outside the gene matches. CDR1 is LGHNA, CDR2 YSLEER, per germline. The CDR3 sequence is 15 residues long. In DNA, the CDR3 is TGCGCCAGCAGCCAAACACAGGGGAGGAACACTGAAGCTTTCTTT. Its translation is CASSQTQGRNTEAFF.

The rearrangement joins TRBV2 to TRBJ1-1; TRBD1 matches 8 bases. Germline V CDR1 and CDR2: SNHLY, FYNNEI. Trimming at V came to 5 bases and at J to 5 bases, leaving 7 bases not matched to a gene. This CDR3 has 14 residues. The CDR3, as DNA: TGTGCCAGCAGTTCACAGGGGGTAGAGACTGAAGCTTTCTTT. Amino acids: CASSSQGVETEAFF.

V and J are TRBV2 and TRBJ1-1; D is perhaps TRBD1 (5 bases). CDR3 length: 13 amino acids. The germline gives CDR1 SNHLY, CDR2 FYNNEI. Between the trimmed V and J ends, which lost 6 bases and 8 bases, there was a span of 16 bases. The CDR3 coding sequence is TGTGCCAGCAGCCGGACATTTCTTGCCGAAGCTTTCTTT. It yields the protein CASSRTFLAEAFF.

This chain joins TRBV5-5 and TRBJ1-2, with 7 bases matching TRBD1. This CDR3 comprises 19 residues. The V gene end was trimmed by 0 bases and the J gene end by 1 base; junction bases not matched to a gene: 15. Germline assignment: CDR1 SGHKS and CDR2 YYEKEE (reference sequence). The CDR3 nucleotides are TGTGCCAGCAGCTTGGCGGGGCTGGCGGGACAGACCCTTAACTATGGCTACACCTTC. It is translated as CASSLAGLAGQTLNYGYTF.

The chain links TRBV6-5 to TRBJ2-7; D is perhaps TRBD1 (6 bases). CDR3 size: 14 residues. Germline CDR1 is MNHEY and CDR2 is SVGAGI. The V and J ends lost 6 bases and 1 base respectively, with 13 bases between them. Here the CDR3 DNA reads TGTGCCAGCAGGCCGGGACAAATATCCTACGAGCAGTACTTC. Translation gives CASRPGQISYEQYF.

The V call is TRBV12-5, the J call TRBJ1-2; 10 positions match TRBD1. Germline V gene data show CDR1 as LGHNT and CDR2 as FRNRAP. With 4 bases clipped from V and 1 base from J, the junction kept 9 bases outside the gene matches. The CDR3 length is 17 residues. CDR3 bases: TGTGCTAGTGGTTGGACCGGACAGGGGGATGGTAACTATGGCTACACCTTC. Its protein is CASGWTGQGDGNYGYTF.

The chain recombines TRBV30 with TRBJ2-4, with 12 bases lining up with TRBD2. The germline V gene encodes CDR1 GTSNPN and CDR2 SVGIG (reference sequence). The CDR3 has 15 amino acids. Trimming removed 5 bases from V and 0 bases from J; junction bases left unmatched: 2. The CDR3 loop reads CAWGLAGLAKNIQYF. DNA for the CDR3: TGTGCCTGGGGACTAGCGGGGCTAGCCAAAAACATTCAGTACTTC.

This clone was recorded a few times. The chain links TRBV19 to TRBJ1-5; the match to TRBD1 covers 9 bases. This CDR3 has 14 amino acids. Germline V gene data show CDR1 as LNHDA and CDR2 as SQIVND (reference sequence). V lost 2 bases to trimming and J lost 6 bases; unmatched junction nucleotides: 2. The CDR3 nucleotides read TGTGCCAGTAGTATAACAGGGGGCACTCAGCCCCAGCATTTT. It codes for CASSITGGTQPQHF.

The chain has TRBV4-1 and TRBJ1-3, with 7 bases fitting TRBD1. The CDR3 runs 17 residues. V shed 0 bases, J shed 4 bases, and the junction held 9 bases outside the gene matches. CDR1 MGHRA and CDR2 YSYEKL come from the germline V gene. As DNA, the CDR3 is TGCGCCAGCAGCCAAGAAAAGGGACAGCTTAGGGGAAACACCATATATTTT. It specifies CASSQEKGQLRGNTIYF.

The V call is TRBV7-5, the J call TRBJ1-3; the table assigns TRBD1, which was not confirmed against the DNA. TRBV7-5 is described as a pseudogene. The CDR3 consists of 16 residues. The CDR3 loop reads CARSTGDTSSGNTIYF. Written as DNA, the CDR3 is TGTGCCAGAAGCACAGGAGACACGAGCTCTGGAAACACCATATATTTT.

This sequence joins TRBV19 and TRBJ1-2; 9 bases are shared with TRBD1. CDR3 size: 18 residues. Germline lookup yields CDR1 LNHDA and CDR2 SQIVND (reference sequence). The V segment lost 1 base and the J segment 0 bases; nucleotides outside the gene matches: 9. The CDR3 region has the DNA TGTGCCAGTAGTATAGCCCGGGACAGGGTCCCCACTAACTATGGCTACACCTTC. Translating gives CASSIARDRVPTNYGYTF.

The chain joins TRBV28 to TRBJ1-1; 9 bases map to TRBD1. CDR1 and CDR2 (germline): MDHEN, SYDVKM. J gave up 1 base and V 3 bases, and 6 bases lay outside the gene matches. The CDR3 sequence is 16 residues long. The CDR3 protein is CASSLDRGGGNTEAFF. The CDR3 coding sequence is TGTGCCAGCAGTTTGGACAGGGGAGGGGGGAACACTGAAGCTTTCTTT.

This chain joins TRBV24-1 and TRBJ2-3, with 7 bases identical to TRBD2. This CDR3 region has 14 residues. Germline values: CDR1 KGHDR, CDR2 SFDVKD. Trimming cost V 5 bases and J 0 bases; bases outside gene matches: 1. The CDR3 bases are TGTGCCACCAGTGTCGGGGGGAGCACAGATACGCAGTATTTT. This sequence encodes CATSVGGSTDTQYF.

DNA for the CDR3: TGTGCCAGCAGCAAAGGACAGGGGAATATAGACGAGCAGTACTTC. This encodes CASSKGQGNIDEQYF. The chain has TRBV7-2 and TRBJ2-7, with 9 positions matching TRBD1. V lost 5 bases and J lost 5; bases outside the gene matches: 10. Germline V gene lookup returns CDR1 SGHTA and CDR2 FQGNSA. This CDR3 contains 15 residues.

This chain links TRBV7-6 with TRBJ1-6; D is unresolved. Trimming stripped 5 bases from V and 7 bases from J, with 9 bases between. The CDR3 extends over 13 amino acids. CDR1 SGHVS and CDR2 FNYEAQ come from the germline V gene. CDR3 loop: CASSELENSPLHF. CDR3 DNA: TGTGCCAGCAGCGAACTAGAGAATTCACCCCTCCACTTT.

V and J are TRBV7-2 and TRBJ2-3; 9 bases align to TRBD2. The CDR3 extends over 16 amino acids. Per the germline V gene, CDR1 is SGHTA and CDR2 is FQGNSA. The trim removed 3 bases at V and 4 bases at J, leaving 8 bases unmatched. The DNA of the CDR3 is TGTGCCAGCAGCTTGGCGGGGGGGGCCAACTCAGATACGCAGTATTTT. Translation gives CASSLAGGANSDTQYF.

This chain connects TRBV7-9 to TRBJ2-1, with 7 bases lining up with TRBD2. CDR1 SEHNR and CDR2 FQNEAQ come from the germline V gene (reference sequence). The junction had 12 bases not matched to a gene; V was cut back by 5 bases and J by 5 bases. This CDR3 comprises 16 residues. This chain's CDR3 is CASSPGRKKGNNEQFF. CDR3 in DNA: TGTGCCAGCAGCCCCGGGAGGAAGAAGGGGAACAATGAGCAGTTCTTC.

In this sample, this clone turned up many times. This chain joins TRBV6-2 or TRBV6-3 and TRBJ1-5, with TRBD1 matching 8 bases. The CDR3 runs to 18 residues. CDR1 and CDR2 from the germline V gene are MNHEY and SVGEGT. The ends lost 0 bases at V and 7 bases at J; junction bases unmatched: 14. The CDR3 coding sequence is TGTGCCAGCAGTTACTCGATCCCCGGACAGGGAGGGAGCCAGCCCCAGCATTTT. This codes for CASSYSIPGQGGSQPQHF.

This clone was detected once. V and J are TRBV5-1 and TRBJ2-4; maybe TRBD2 (6 bases). Trimming removed 3 bases at V and 8 bases at J, with 18 bases between. The CDR3 has 15 amino acids. Germline CDR1 SGHRS, CDR2 YFSETQ. CDR3 sequence: CASSSQGEVRDIQYF. The CDR3 nucleotides are TGCGCCAGCAGCTCCCAAGGGGAGGTCAGGGACATTCAGTACTTC.

This chain joins TRBV24-1 and TRBJ1-1; weak D call: TRBD1 (6 bases). Germline CDR1 KGHDR, CDR2 SFDVKD. The CDR3 sequence is 13 residues long. V lost 9 bases and J lost 1, with 11 bases in between. CDR3 region: CATRRGENTEAFF. CDR3 sequence (DNA): TGTGCCACCCGCAGGGGTGAGAACACTGAAGCTTTCTTT.

The chain couples TRBV5-4 to TRBJ1-4; D gene unclear. The germline V and J ends were trimmed by 3 bases and 4 bases, with 10 bases remaining between them. The CDR3 sequence is 14 residues long. Germline-derived CDR1 and CDR2 are SGHNT and YYREEE (reference sequence). The CDR3 nucleotides are TGTGCCAGCAGCTCACGGTCGGGTAATGAAAAACTGTTTTTT. This gives the protein CASSSRSGNEKLFF.

The rearrangement links TRBV6-1 to TRBJ2-7, with TRBD1 identical over 8 bases. CDR1 is MNHNS and CDR2 is SASEGT in the germline V gene. The CDR3 loop spans 15 amino acids. The J segment lost 3 bases and the V segment lost 6 bases, leaving 10 bases of the junction unmatched. The CDR3 DNA follows: TGTGCCAGCAGCCAGACAGGGGATATCTTCTACGAGCAGTACTTC. Amino acids: CASSQTGDIFYEQYF.

The chain has TRBV5-1 and TRBJ1-1; 12 bases map to TRBD1. Germline V gene lookup returns CDR1 SGHRS and CDR2 YFSETQ. The V gene end was trimmed by 4 bases and the J gene end by 0 bases; junction bases not matched to a gene: 4. This CDR3 region has 16 residues. The CDR3 is CASSGTGGRVNTEAFF. CDR3 coding DNA: TGCGCCAGCAGCGGGACAGGGGGCCGGGTGAACACTGAAGCTTTCTTT.

A few counts support this clone. This chain uses TRBV10-3 with TRBJ1-2; D call uncertain. CDR3 size: 16 residues. V gave up 2 bases and J gave up 1 base, with 14 bases separating them. Germline V gene lookup returns CDR1 ENHRY and CDR2 SYGVKD. Here the CDR3 reads CAISEGQVVGNYGYTF. The CDR3 bases are TGTGCCATCAGTGAGGGTCAGGTAGTAGGTAACTATGGCTACACCTTC.

The V gene is TRBV29-1, the J gene TRBJ2-3; D gene ambiguous. CDR3 length equals 11 residues. Germline CDR1 SQVTM, CDR2 ANQGSEA. The V end lost 4 bases, the J end lost 4 bases, and 6 bases lay between the germline ends. The CDR3 sequence: CSVAVADTQYF. CDR3 in DNA: TGCAGCGTTGCTGTTGCAGATACGCAGTATTTT.

CDR3 nucleotides: TGTGCCAGCAGTTTGGGTGACAGCTCGCTCAATGAGCAGTTCTTC. Translated: CASSLGDSSLNEQFF. This chain links TRBV27 with TRBJ2-1; D possibly corresponds to TRBD1 (5 bases). This CDR3 is 15 amino acids long. CDR1 and CDR2 from the germline V gene are MNHEY and SMNVEV (reference sequence). V shed 3 bases and J shed 6 bases, with 15 bases lying between them.

This clone was seen a handful of times. The gene calls are TRBV19 and TRBJ2-3, with 7 bases matching TRBD1. CDR3 size: 15 residues. V lost 11 bases and J lost 5; bases outside the gene matches: 16. Germline CDR1 and CDR2: LNHDA and SQIVND (reference sequence). CDR3 sequence: CASSQGSVGVDTQYF. CDR3 bases: TGTGCCTCCTCACAGGGGTCCGTTGGGGTAGATACGCAGTATTTT. The variable domain in full, with the rest retrieved from reference TRBV19 and TRBJ2-3, is DGGITQSPKYLFRKEGQNVTLSCEQNLNHDAMYWYRQDPGQGLRLIYYSQIVNDFQKGDIAEGYSVSREKKESFPLTVTSAQKNPTAFYLCASSQGSVGVDTQYFGPGTRLTVL.